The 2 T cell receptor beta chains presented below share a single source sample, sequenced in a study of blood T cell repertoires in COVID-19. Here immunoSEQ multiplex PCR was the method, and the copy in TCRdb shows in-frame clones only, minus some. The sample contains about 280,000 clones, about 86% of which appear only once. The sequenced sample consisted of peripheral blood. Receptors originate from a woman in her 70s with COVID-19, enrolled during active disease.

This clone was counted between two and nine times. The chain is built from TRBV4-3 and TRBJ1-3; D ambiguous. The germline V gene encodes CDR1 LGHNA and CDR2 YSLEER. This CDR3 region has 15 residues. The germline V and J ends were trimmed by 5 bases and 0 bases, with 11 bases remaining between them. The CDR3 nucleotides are TGCGCCAGCAGCAATACAGACTACTCTGGAAACACCATATATTTT. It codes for CASSNTDYSGNTIYF.

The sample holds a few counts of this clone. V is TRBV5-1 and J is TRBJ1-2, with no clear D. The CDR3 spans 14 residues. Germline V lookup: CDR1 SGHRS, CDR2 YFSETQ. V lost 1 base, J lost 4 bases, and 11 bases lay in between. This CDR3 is CASSLTSSLYGYTF. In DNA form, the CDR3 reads TGCGCCAGCAGCTTGACATCCAGTCTCTATGGCTACACCTTC.